This T cell receptor beta chain emerged from a study of cytotoxic CD8 clonotypes in ibrutinib-treated CLL. Study-level points and caveats: On treatment, the uncommon public clonotypes contracted or remained stable. In comparison with age-matched healthy donors, baseline clonality was higher and tracked circulating CD8+ T-cell counts.

This clone appeared a few times. Its antigen is currently unknown. In germline, CDR1 is SNHLY, CDR2 FYNNEI. V shed 4 bases and J shed 6 bases, with 10 bases lying between them. CDR3 size: 14 residues. Clones were sequenced by immunoSEQ multiplex PCR, and TCRdb holds only the in-frame ones, with some missing. The table lists some 35,000 clones, approximately 69% of them singletons. The chain is built from TRBV2 and TRBJ1-6; no firm D call. Sequenced material: PBMCs, taken before ibrutinib treatment. This TCR was recovered from a human donor with chronic lymphocytic leukemia. The CDR3 here is CASSGAYFNSPLHF. CDR3 nucleotides: TGTGCCAGCAGTGGAGCGTATTTTAATTCACCCCTCCACTTT.